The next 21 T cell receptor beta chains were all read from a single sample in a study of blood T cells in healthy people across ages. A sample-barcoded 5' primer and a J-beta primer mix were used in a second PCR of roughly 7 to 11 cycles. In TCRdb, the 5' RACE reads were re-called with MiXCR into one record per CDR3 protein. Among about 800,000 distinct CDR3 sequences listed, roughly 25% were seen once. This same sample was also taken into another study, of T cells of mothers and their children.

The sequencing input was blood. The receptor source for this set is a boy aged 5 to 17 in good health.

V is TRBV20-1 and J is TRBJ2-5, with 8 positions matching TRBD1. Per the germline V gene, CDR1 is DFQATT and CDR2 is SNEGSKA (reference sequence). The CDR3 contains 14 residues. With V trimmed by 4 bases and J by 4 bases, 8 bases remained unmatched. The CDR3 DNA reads TGCAGTGCTACGGACAGGGAGGTGTTAGAGACCCAGTACTTC. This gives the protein CSATDREVLETQYF.

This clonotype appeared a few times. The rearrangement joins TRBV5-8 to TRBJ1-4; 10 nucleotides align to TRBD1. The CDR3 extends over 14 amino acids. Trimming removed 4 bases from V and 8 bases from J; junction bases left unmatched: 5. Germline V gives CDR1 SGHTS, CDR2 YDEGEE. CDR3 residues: CASSVRDRGEKLFF. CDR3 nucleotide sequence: TGTGCCAGCAGCGTCCGGGACAGGGGAGAAAAACTGTTTTTT. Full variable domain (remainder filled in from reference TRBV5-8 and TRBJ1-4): EAGVTQSPTHLIKTRGQQATLRCSPISGHTSVYWYQQALGLGLQFLLWYDEGEERNRGNFPPRFSGRQFPNYSSELNVNALELEDSALYLCASSVRDRGEKLFFGSGTQLSVL.

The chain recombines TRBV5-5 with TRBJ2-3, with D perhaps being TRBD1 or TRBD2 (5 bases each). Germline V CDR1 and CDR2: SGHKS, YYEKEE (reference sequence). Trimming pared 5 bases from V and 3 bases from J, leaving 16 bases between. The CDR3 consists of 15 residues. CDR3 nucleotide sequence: TGTGCCAGCAGAACCCCTGGGGGTGGAACAGATACGCAGTATTTT. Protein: CASRTPGGGTDTQYF.

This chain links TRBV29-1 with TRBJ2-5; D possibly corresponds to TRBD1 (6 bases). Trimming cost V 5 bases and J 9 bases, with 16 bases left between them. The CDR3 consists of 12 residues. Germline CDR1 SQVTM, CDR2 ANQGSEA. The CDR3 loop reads CSVSRGRGSQYF. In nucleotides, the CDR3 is TGCAGCGTTAGTCGGGGTAGGGGGTCCCAGTACTTC.

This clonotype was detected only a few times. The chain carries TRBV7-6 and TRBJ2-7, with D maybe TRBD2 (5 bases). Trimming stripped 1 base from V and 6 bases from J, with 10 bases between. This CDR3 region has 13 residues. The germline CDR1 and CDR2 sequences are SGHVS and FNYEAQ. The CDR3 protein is CASSLGEWAEQYF. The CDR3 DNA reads TGTGCCAGCAGCTTAGGGGAGTGGGCCGAGCAGTACTTC.

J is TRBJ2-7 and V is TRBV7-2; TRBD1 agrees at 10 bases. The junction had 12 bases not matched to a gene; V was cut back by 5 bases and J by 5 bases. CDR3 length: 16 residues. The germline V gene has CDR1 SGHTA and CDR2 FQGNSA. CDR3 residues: CASSPIDRGRLDEQYF. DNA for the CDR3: TGTGCCAGCAGCCCTATCGACAGGGGGCGTCTCGACGAGCAGTACTTC.

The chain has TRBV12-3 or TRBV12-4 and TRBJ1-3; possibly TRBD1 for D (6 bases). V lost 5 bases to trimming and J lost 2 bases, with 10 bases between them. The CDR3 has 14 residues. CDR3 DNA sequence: TGTGCCAGCAGTCCGACAGGAACTGGAAACACCATATATTTT. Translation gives CASSPTGTGNTIYF.

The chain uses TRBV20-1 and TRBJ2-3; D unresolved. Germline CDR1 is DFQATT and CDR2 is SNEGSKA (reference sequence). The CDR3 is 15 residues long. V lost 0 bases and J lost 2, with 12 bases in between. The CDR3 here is CSARDHFSPTDTQYF. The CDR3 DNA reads TGCAGTGCTAGAGATCATTTTAGCCCCACAGATACGCAGTATTTT.

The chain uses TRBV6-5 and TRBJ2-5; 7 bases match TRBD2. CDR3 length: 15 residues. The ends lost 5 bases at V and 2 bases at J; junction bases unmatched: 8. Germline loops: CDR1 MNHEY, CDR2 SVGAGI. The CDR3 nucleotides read TGTGCCAGCAGTCCCTATAGCGGGTGGCAAGAGACCCAGTACTTC. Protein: CASSPYSGWQETQYF.

The CDR3 loop is CASSLDLGQFF. The CDR3 DNA reads TGTGCCAGCAGCTTGGATTTGGGGCAGTTCTTC. This rearrangement joins TRBV5-5 to TRBJ2-1; D ambiguous. The CDR3 is made up of 11 amino acids. Trimming took off 0 bases at V and 12 bases at J, with 7 bases between the two ends. Germline assignment: CDR1 SGHKS and CDR2 YYEKEE (reference sequence).

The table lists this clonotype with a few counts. As DNA, the CDR3 is TGTGCCAGCAGTTCGACAGGGGCGCTGACCTACGAGCAGTACTTC. Residues: CASSSTGALTYEQYF. The genes are TRBV28 and TRBJ2-7, with 8 bases matching TRBD1. The CDR3 totals 15 residues. Germline-derived CDR1 and CDR2 are MDHEN and SYDVKM. The V and J ends lost 4 bases and 2 bases, in that order; junction bases with no gene match: 7.

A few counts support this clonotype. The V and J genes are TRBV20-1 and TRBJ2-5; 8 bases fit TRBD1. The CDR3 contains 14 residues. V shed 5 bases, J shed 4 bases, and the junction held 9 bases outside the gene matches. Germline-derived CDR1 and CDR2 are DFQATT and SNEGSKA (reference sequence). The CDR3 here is CSAPGLRGPETQYF. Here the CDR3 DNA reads TGCAGTGCTCCGGGACTCAGGGGGCCAGAGACCCAGTACTTC.

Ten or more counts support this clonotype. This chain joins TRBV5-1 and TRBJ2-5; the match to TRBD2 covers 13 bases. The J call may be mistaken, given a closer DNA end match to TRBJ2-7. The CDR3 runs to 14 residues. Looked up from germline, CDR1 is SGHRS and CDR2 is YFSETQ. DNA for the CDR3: TGCGCCAGCAGCGAGGGACTAGCGGGATACGAGCAGTACTTC. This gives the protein CASSEGLAGYEQYF.

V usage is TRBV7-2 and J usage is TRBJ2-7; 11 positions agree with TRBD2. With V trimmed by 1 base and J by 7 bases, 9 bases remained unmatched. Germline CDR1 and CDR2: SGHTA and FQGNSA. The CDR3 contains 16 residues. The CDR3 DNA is TGTGCCAGCAGCTTAGTGACCGCTAGCGGGGGGTTTGAGCAGTACTTC. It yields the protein CASSLVTASGGFEQYF. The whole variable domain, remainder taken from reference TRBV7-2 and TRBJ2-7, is GAGVSQSPSNKVTEKGKDVELRCDPISGHTALYWYRQSLGQGLEFLIYFQGNSAPDKSGLPSDRFSAERTGGSVSTLTIQRTQQEDSAVYLCASSLVTASGGFEQYFGPGTRLTVT.

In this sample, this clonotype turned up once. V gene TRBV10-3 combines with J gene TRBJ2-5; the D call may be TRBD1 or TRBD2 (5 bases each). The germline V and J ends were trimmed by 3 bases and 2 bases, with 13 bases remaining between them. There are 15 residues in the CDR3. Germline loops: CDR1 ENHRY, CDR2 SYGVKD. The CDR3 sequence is CAISDPTGPQETQYF. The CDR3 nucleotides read TGTGCCATCAGTGATCCCACGGGGCCTCAAGAGACCCAGTACTTC.

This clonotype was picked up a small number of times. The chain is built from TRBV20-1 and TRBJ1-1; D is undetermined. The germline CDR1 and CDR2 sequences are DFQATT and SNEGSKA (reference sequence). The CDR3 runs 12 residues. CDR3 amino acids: CIYQPWNTEAFF. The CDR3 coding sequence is TGCATATACCAGCCCTGGAACACTGAAGCTTTCTTT.

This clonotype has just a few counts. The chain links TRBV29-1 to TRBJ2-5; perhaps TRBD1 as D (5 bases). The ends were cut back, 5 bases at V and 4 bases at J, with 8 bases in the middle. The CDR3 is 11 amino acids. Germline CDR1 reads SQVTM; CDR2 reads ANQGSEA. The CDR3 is CSVQRGETQYF. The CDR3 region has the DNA TGCAGCGTTCAAAGGGGAGAGACCCAGTACTTC.

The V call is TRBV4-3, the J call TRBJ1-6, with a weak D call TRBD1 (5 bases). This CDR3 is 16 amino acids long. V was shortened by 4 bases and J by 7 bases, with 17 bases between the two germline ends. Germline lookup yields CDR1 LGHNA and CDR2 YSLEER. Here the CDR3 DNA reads TGCGCCAGCAGCCGAGGGGCGGGACGGCTGAATTCACCCCTCCACTTT. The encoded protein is CASSRGAGRLNSPLHF.

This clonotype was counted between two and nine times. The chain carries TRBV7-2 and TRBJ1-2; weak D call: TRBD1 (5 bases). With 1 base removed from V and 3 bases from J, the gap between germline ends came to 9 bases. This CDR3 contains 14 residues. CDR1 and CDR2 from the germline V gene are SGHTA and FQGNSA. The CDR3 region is CASSLEGAHYGYTF. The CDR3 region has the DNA TGTGCCAGCAGCTTAGAAGGGGCCCACTATGGCTACACCTTC.

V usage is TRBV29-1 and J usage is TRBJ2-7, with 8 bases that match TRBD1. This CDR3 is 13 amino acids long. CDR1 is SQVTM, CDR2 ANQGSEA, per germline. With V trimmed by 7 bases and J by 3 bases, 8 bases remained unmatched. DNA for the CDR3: TGCAGCGCCATGGGACAGGCGCGCTACGAGCAGTACTTC. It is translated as CSAMGQARYEQYF.

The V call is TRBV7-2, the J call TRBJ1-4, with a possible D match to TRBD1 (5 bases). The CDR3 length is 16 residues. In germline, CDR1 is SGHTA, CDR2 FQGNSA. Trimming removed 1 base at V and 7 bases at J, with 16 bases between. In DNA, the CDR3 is TGTGCCAGCAGCTTAGGGCCAGGGTATTCGGTTGAAAAACTGTTTTTT. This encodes CASSLGPGYSVEKLFF.